Each of the 22 T cell receptor beta chains below was sequenced from the same sample in a study of CD8 T cells in Susac syndrome. Reverse transcription of roughly 0.5 to 1 ug RNA was carried out with random hexamers. TCRdb redid the calling of the immunoSEQ multiplex PCR reads with MiXCR, one entry per CDR3 protein. The repertoire consists of tens of thousands of distinct CDR3 sequences, with about 95% occurring once and the leading ten covering approximately 0.62%. Sequencing was performed on CD8+ T cells from PBMCs. The receptors come from a human donor with Susac syndrome.

This clonotype was counted once. The CDR3 is CAWSVSRTQAGGYTF. CDR3 nucleotide sequence: TGTGCCTGGAGTGTAAGCCGGACCCAAGCGGGTGGCTACACCTTC. The chain has TRBV30 and TRBJ1-2; D unclear. Trimming left V 0 bases short and J 7 bases short, with 18 bases between. This CDR3 contains 15 residues. The germline CDR1 and CDR2 sequences are GTSNPN and SVGIG (reference sequence). Filled out from reference TRBV30 and TRBJ1-2, the complete variable domain reads SQTIHQWPATLVQPVGSPLSLECTVEGTSNPNLYWYRQAAGRGLQLLFYSVGIGQISSEVPQNLSASRPQDRQFILSSKKLLLSDSGFYLCAWSVSRTQAGGYTFGSGTRLTVV.

This clonotype occurred once. This chain uses TRBV29-1 with TRBJ2-5; perhaps TRBD2 as D (6 bases). Trimming took off 4 bases at V and 4 bases at J, with 10 bases between the two ends. CDR3 length equals 12 residues. CDR1 and CDR2 (germline): SQVTM, ANQGSEA. CDR3 sequence reads: CSVVADLETQYF. The DNA of the CDR3 is TGCAGCGTTGTAGCGGACTTAGAGACCCAGTACTTC.

The chain links TRBV7-3 to TRBJ2-5; 9 positions agree with TRBD2. CDR1 is SGHTA and CDR2 is FQGTGA in the germline V gene. V gave up 6 bases and J gave up 5 bases; unmatched junction bases: 10. This CDR3 is 15 amino acids long. The CDR3 bases are TGTGCCAGCAGTTCCACGGGTAGCGGGGGTGAGACCCAGTACTTC. Protein product: CASSSTGSGGETQYF.

The chain has TRBV11-2 and TRBJ2-5; maybe TRBD1 (6 bases). Germline loops: CDR1 SGHAT, CDR2 FQNNGV. The CDR3 consists of 14 residues. V shed 4 bases and J shed 1 base, with 10 bases lying between them. CDR3 nucleotides: TGTGCCAGCAGCTCCGGACAGCTCCAAGAGACCCAGTACTTC. Translation gives CASSSGQLQETQYF.

The rearrangement uses TRBV19 and TRBJ1-5, with D maybe TRBD1 (5 bases). The CDR3 has 14 residues. Deletions cut 5 bases from V and 7 bases from J, with 15 bases between. Germline assignment: CDR1 LNHDA and CDR2 SQIVND (reference sequence). CDR3 in DNA: TGTGCCAGTAGTCCATGGACCGGGGGGCAGCCCCAGCATTTT. Its translation: CASSPWTGGQPQHF.

The CDR3 here is CASSPPGTYNEQFF. Written as DNA, the CDR3 is TGTGCCAGCAGTCCGCCGGGAACTTACAATGAGCAGTTCTTC. The chain joins TRBV6-5 to TRBJ2-1, with a possible D match to TRBD2 (5 bases). The germline V gene has CDR1 MNHEY and CDR2 SVGAGI. Deletions cut 5 bases from V and 4 bases from J, with 12 bases between. CDR3 size: 14 residues.

J is TRBJ1-5 and V is TRBV6-1, with D possibly TRBD1 on 5 matching bases. Germline loops: CDR1 MNHNS, CDR2 SASEGT. CDR3 length equals 18 residues. The V end lost 4 bases, the J end lost 0 bases, and 19 bases lay between the germline ends. Written as DNA, the CDR3 is TGTGCCAGCAGTGGGCAGGGAGACAACTTATATAGCAATCAGCCCCAGCATTTT. The encoded protein is CASSGQGDNLYSNQPQHF.

The genes are TRBV5-6 and TRBJ2-4; D gene ambiguous. The CDR3 is 15 residues long. The ends were cut back, 0 bases at V and 1 base at J, with 8 bases in the middle. Germline V gives CDR1 SGHDT, CDR2 YYEEEE. In DNA, the CDR3 is TGTGCCAGCAGCTTGGCCCCCTGGGCCAAAAACATTCAGTACTTC. It is translated as CASSLAPWAKNIQYF. The full variable domain, completed using reference TRBV5-6 and TRBJ2-4, is DAGVTQSPTHLIKTRGQQVTLRCSPKSGHDTVSWYQQALGQGPQFIFQYYEEEERQRGNFPDRFSGHQFPNYSSELNVNALLLGDSALYLCASSLAPWAKNIQYFGAGTRLSVL.

The chain recombines TRBV27 with TRBJ2-5; 7 bases fit TRBD1. Germline V lookup: CDR1 MNHEY, CDR2 SMNVEV (reference sequence). The CDR3 sequence is 13 residues long. The J segment lost 0 bases and the V segment lost 6 bases, leaving 1 base of the junction unmatched. CDR3 region: CASRTGNQETQYF. The CDR3 DNA reads as TGTGCCAGCAGGACAGGGAACCAAGAGACCCAGTACTTC.

J is TRBJ1-2 and V is TRBV6-5; the D is unclear. CDR1 MNHEY and CDR2 SVGAGI come from the germline V gene. The CDR3 is made up of 13 amino acids. Trimming pared 4 bases from V and 4 bases from J, leaving 10 bases between. CDR3 DNA: TGTGCCAGCAGTTCGACCTTTCCCTATGGCTACACCTTC. This sequence encodes CASSSTFPYGYTF.

The J gene is TRBJ1-1, the V gene TRBV30; no clear D. CDR3 length equals 13 residues. CDR1 is GTSNPN and CDR2 is SVGIG in the germline V gene (reference sequence). Trimming shortened V by 2 bases and J by 1 base, and 8 bases separated the two germline ends. The CDR3 reads CAWSTRQNTEAFF. Written as DNA, the CDR3 is TGTGCCTGGAGTACGAGGCAGAACACTGAAGCTTTCTTT.

The gene calls are TRBV6-5 and TRBJ2-6; D perhaps matches TRBD1 (5 bases). The CDR3 has 16 amino acids. The germline CDR1 and CDR2 sequences are MNHEY and SVGAGI. The V end was cut by 2 bases, the J end by 2 bases, with 10 bases between. In nucleotides, the CDR3 is TGTGCCAGCAGTTACATCAGACAGCCTGGGGCCAACGTCCTGACTTTC. Protein product: CASSYIRQPGANVLTF.

CDR3 sequence reads: CASSFGPDTQYF. The CDR3 nucleotides read TGTGCCAGCAGTTTTGGGCCGGATACGCAGTATTTT. The chain employs TRBV12-3 or TRBV12-4 and TRBJ2-3; D ambiguous. Trimming stripped 3 bases from V and 6 bases from J, with 7 bases between. This CDR3 has 12 amino acids.

This clonotype was observed a single time. The chain carries TRBV30 and TRBJ1-6, with no clear D. The germline CDR1 and CDR2 sequences are GTSNPN and SVGIG (reference sequence). The length of the CDR3 is 11 residues. The ends were cut back, 5 bases at V and 14 bases at J, with 13 bases in the middle. The CDR3 coding sequence is TGTGCCTGGTCCCTTGGTACTACCCTCCACTTT. Residues: CAWSLGTTLHF.

CDR3 DNA sequence: TGTGCCAGCAACGCCGGGACAGATCTGAAGGGCCAGTACTTC. Amino acids: CASNAGTDLKGQYF. V gene TRBV2 combines with J gene TRBJ2-5; 7 bases match TRBD1. V trimming: 7 bases; J trimming: 10 bases; junction bases outside the gene matches: 15. The CDR3 loop spans 14 amino acids. Germline-derived CDR1 and CDR2 are SNHLY and FYNNEI.

The chain employs TRBV29-1 and TRBJ1-2; D is unclear. The CDR3 is 13 amino acids. Trimming removed 4 bases from V and 4 bases from J, with 13 bases in between. Germline CDR1 SQVTM, CDR2 ANQGSEA. The CDR3 here is CSVGTANVYGYTF. For the CDR3, the DNA is TGCAGCGTTGGCACAGCCAACGTCTATGGCTACACCTTC. The full variable domain, in which reference TRBV29-1 and TRBJ1-2 provide the parts outside the CDR3, is SAVISQKPSRDICQRGTSLTIQCQVDSQVTMMFWYRQQPGQSLTLIATANQGSEATYESGFVIDKFPISRPNLTFSTLTVSNMSPEDSSIYLCSVGTANVYGYTFGSGTRLTVV.

The chain carries TRBV4-3 and TRBJ2-1; TRBD1 matches at 10 bases. Germline loops: CDR1 LGHNA, CDR2 YSLEER. The CDR3 is made up of 18 amino acids. The V segment lost 0 bases and the J segment 0 bases; nucleotides outside the gene matches: 5. CDR3 in DNA: TGCGCCAGCAGCCAAGACCCGGGACAGGGGAGCTCCTACAATGAGCAGTTCTTC. Protein product: CASSQDPGQGSSYNEQFF.

The chain combines TRBV4-3 with TRBJ2-3; TRBD2 agrees at 7 bases. Losses at the gene ends were 0 bases for V and 1 base for J; bases not matched to a gene: 19. The CDR3 contains 21 residues. CDR1 and CDR2 (germline): LGHNA, YSLEER. For the CDR3, the DNA is TGCGCCAGCAGCCAAGATTTAGGCCAGGGACTCGGACTAGAGGGCACAGATACGCAGTATTTT. This encodes CASSQDLGQGLGLEGTDTQYF.

The rearrangement joins TRBV30 to TRBJ2-3; D may be TRBD1 (6 bases). Trimming stripped 1 base from V and 8 bases from J, with 13 bases between. The CDR3 sequence is 13 residues long. Germline-derived CDR1 and CDR2 are GTSNPN and SVGIG (reference sequence). In DNA form, the CDR3 reads TGTGCCTGGAGTGGACAGGTAGTCCCTACGCAGTATTTT. Protein sequence: CAWSGQVVPTQYF.

The chain carries TRBV25-1 and TRBJ1-2; TRBD1 aligns across 8 bases. J was trimmed by 6 bases and V by 5 bases; bases with no gene match: 5. From germline, CDR1 is MGHDK and CDR2 SYGVNS. CDR3 length: 13 amino acids. CDR3 sequence: CASSSRTGNGYTF. DNA for the CDR3: TGTGCCAGCAGTTCCCGGACAGGGAATGGCTACACCTTC.

The chain couples TRBV12-5 to TRBJ2-5; D is possibly TRBD1 (5 bases). Germline V gives CDR1 LGHNT, CDR2 FRNRAP. CDR3 length equals 12 residues. Between the trimmed V and J ends, which lost 9 bases and 3 bases, there was a span of 11 bases. CDR3 bases: TGTGCTAGCAGACAGCCTGAAGAGACCCAGTACTTC. This encodes CASRQPEETQYF.

The count of this clonotype is one. This chain connects TRBV11-3 to TRBJ2-5, with D tentatively TRBD2 (5 bases). The CDR3 contains 15 residues. V was trimmed by 0 bases and J by 3 bases, leaving 11 bases between them. Germline V gene lookup returns CDR1 SGHNT and CDR2 YENEEA. The CDR3 sequence is CASSLDERRKETQYF. CDR3 in DNA: TGTGCCAGCAGCTTAGACGAAAGGAGGAAAGAGACCCAGTACTTC.